Listed below are T cell receptor beta chains from one sample, sequenced in a study of human T cells and chemical hapten exposure. TCRdb fed the 5' RACE reads into MiXCR, producing one record per CDR3 protein. The sample consists of roughly 81,000 distinct CDR3 sequences, 7.7% of them appearing once. These receptors all come from a male donor in good health. The CDR3 runs from the conserved cysteine through the conserved F or W. The order of the fields is V gene, D gene, clone size, J gene, CDR3 protein, CDR3 DNA. A D gene is named only where the DNA matches it firmly. Clone size appears in some rows only: once, few, many, or a class for an expanded clone.

v_gene: TRBV5-5
d_gene: TRBD1
abundance: many
j_gene: TRBJ2-4
CDR3aa: CASSLGDRGLENIQYF
CDR3nt: TGTGCCAGCAGCTTGGGGGACAGGGGGTTAGAAAACATTCAGTACTTC

v_gene: TRBV27
d_gene: TRBD1
abundance: -
j_gene: TRBJ1-1
CDR3aa: CASSPPPTGVNTEAFF
CDR3nt: TGTGCCAGCAGTCCCCCCCCCACAGGGGTGAACACTGAAGCTTTCTTT

v_gene: TRBV20-1
d_gene: TRBD2
abundance: many
j_gene: TRBJ2-3
CDR3aa: CSALPGLATSTDTQYF
CDR3nt: TGCAGTGCCCTCCCCGGACTAGCGACTAGCACAGATACGCAGTATTTT

v_gene: TRBV5-1
d_gene: TRBD1
abundance: -
j_gene: TRBJ1-1
CDR3aa: CASGKGAVNTEAFF
CDR3nt: TGCGCCAGCGGTAAGGGGGCGGTGAACACTGAAGCTTTCTTT

v_gene: TRBV5-1
d_gene: TRBD1
abundance: many
j_gene: TRBJ2-5
CDR3aa: CASRQNRGRLETQYF
CDR3nt: TGCGCCAGCAGGCAGAACAGGGGGAGGCTTGAGACCCAGTACTTC

v_gene: TRBV5-4
d_gene: TRBD1
abundance: -
j_gene: TRBJ1-3
CDR3aa: CASSSTGVSSGNTIYF
CDR3nt: TGTGCCAGCAGCTCAACAGGGGTGAGCTCTGGAAACACCATATATTTT

v_gene: TRBV13
d_gene: -
abundance: few
j_gene: TRBJ2-7
CDR3aa: CASSFGRLATSYEQYF
CDR3nt: TGTGCCAGCAGCTTTGGCCGCCTAGCGACCTCCTACGAGCAGTACTTC

v_gene: TRBV18
d_gene: -
abundance: -
j_gene: TRBJ1-2
CDR3aa: CASSPPHFYGYTF
CDR3nt: TGTGCCAGCTCACCACCACACTTCTATGGCTACACCTTC

v_gene: TRBV6-1
d_gene: -
abundance: -
j_gene: TRBJ1-1
CDR3aa: CASRRIPQENTEAFF
CDR3nt: TGTGCCAGCAGGCGGATACCACAGGAAAACACTGAAGCTTTCTTT

v_gene: TRBV5-1
d_gene: TRBD2
abundance: -
j_gene: TRBJ2-1
CDR3aa: CASSLALAVSYNEQFF
CDR3nt: TGCGCCAGCAGCTTGGCACTAGCGGTATCCTACAATGAGCAGTTCTTC

v_gene: TRBV29-1
d_gene: TRBD1
abundance: -
j_gene: TRBJ1-5
CDR3aa: CSVRGQGQNQPQHF
CDR3nt: TGCAGCGTGAGGGGACAGGGGCAGAATCAGCCCCAGCATTTT

v_gene: TRBV6-1
d_gene: -
abundance: few
j_gene: TRBJ2-7
CDR3aa: CASSTGALRYEQYF
CDR3nt: TGTGCCAGCTCTACGGGGGCCCTCCGCTACGAGCAGTACTTC

v_gene: TRBV27
d_gene: -
abundance: many
j_gene: TRBJ2-1
CDR3aa: CASSLSPGNRNEQFF
CDR3nt: TGTGCCAGCAGTTTATCTCCAGGGAATAGGAATGAGCAGTTCTTC

v_gene: TRBV29-1
d_gene: -
abundance: many
j_gene: TRBJ2-3
CDR3aa: CSVVGSTDTQYF
CDR3nt: TGCAGCGTTGTGGGGAGCACAGATACGCAGTATTTT

v_gene: TRBV4-2
d_gene: TRBD1
abundance: many
j_gene: TRBJ2-1
CDR3aa: CASSLGTGGAYNEQFF
CDR3nt: TGTGCCAGCAGCCTCGGGACAGGGGGCGCTTACAATGAGCAGTTCTTC

v_gene: TRBV5-1
d_gene: TRBD2
abundance: few
j_gene: TRBJ2-3
CDR3aa: CASSRGASGISDTQYF
CDR3nt: TGCGCCAGCAGCAGGGGGGCTAGCGGGATTTCAGATACGCAGTATTTT

v_gene: TRBV4-2
d_gene: -
abundance: -
j_gene: TRBJ2-3
CDR3aa: CASSQRGGGLSTDTQYF
CDR3nt: TGTGCCAGCAGCCAAAGAGGAGGGGGTCTTAGCACAGATACGCAGTATTTT

v_gene: TRBV10-2
d_gene: TRBD2
abundance: -
j_gene: TRBJ2-2
CDR3aa: CASSERLAGVGELFF
CDR3nt: TGCGCCAGCAGTGAGAGGCTAGCGGGAGTCGGGGAGCTGTTTTTT

v_gene: TRBV27
d_gene: TRBD1
abundance: many
j_gene: TRBJ2-3
CDR3aa: CASTHPLQGATDTQYF
CDR3nt: TGTGCCAGCACCCATCCCCTACAGGGGGCAACAGATACGCAGTATTTT

v_gene: TRBV4-3
d_gene: TRBD1
abundance: -
j_gene: TRBJ1-3
CDR3aa: CASSHGQESSGNTIYF
CDR3nt: TGCGCCAGCAGCCATGGACAGGAGAGCTCTGGAAACACCATATATTTT

v_gene: TRBV20-1
d_gene: TRBD1
abundance: few
j_gene: TRBJ2-5
CDR3aa: CSARDTGVETQYF
CDR3nt: TGCAGTGCTAGAGATACAGGGGTAGAGACCCAGTACTTC

v_gene: TRBV29-1
d_gene: -
abundance: -
j_gene: TRBJ2-6
CDR3aa: CSVEVRQGSGANVLTF
CDR3nt: TGCAGCGTTGAAGTCAGGCAGGGATCTGGGGCCAACGTCCTGACTTTC

v_gene: TRBV9
d_gene: -
abundance: few
j_gene: TRBJ1-5
CDR3aa: CASSVAGDSNQPQHF
CDR3nt: TGTGCCAGCAGCGTAGCCGGAGATAGCAATCAGCCCCAGCATTTT

v_gene: TRBV29-1
d_gene: -
abundance: -
j_gene: TRBJ2-3
CDR3aa: CSVDELRGDTQYF
CDR3nt: TGCAGCGTTGACGAACTTCGGGGGGATACGCAGTATTTT

v_gene: TRBV6-1
d_gene: -
abundance: many
j_gene: TRBJ2-7
CDR3aa: CASSGEFSSYEQYF
CDR3nt: TGTGCCAGCAGTGGGGAATTCAGCTCCTACGAGCAGTACTTC

v_gene: TRBV2
d_gene: -
abundance: many
j_gene: TRBJ2-7
CDR3aa: CASRRTARNYEQYF
CDR3nt: TGTGCCAGCAGACGGACAGCAAGGAACTACGAGCAGTACTTC

v_gene: TRBV7-2
d_gene: -
abundance: many
j_gene: TRBJ2-7
CDR3aa: CASSPPPHEVEQYF
CDR3nt: TGTGCCAGCAGCCCGCCCCCCCACGAGGTTGAGCAGTACTTC

v_gene: TRBV6-6
d_gene: -
abundance: many
j_gene: TRBJ2-1
CDR3aa: CASHSSADEQFF
CDR3nt: TGTGCCAGCCACTCGTCCGCAGATGAGCAGTTCTTC

v_gene: TRBV21-1
d_gene: -
abundance: -
j_gene: TRBJ2-5
CDR3aa: CASSKVGERDQETQYF
CDR3nt: TGTGCCAGCAGCAAAGTGGGGGAGCGGGACCAAGAGACCCAGTACTTC

v_gene: TRBV5-1
d_gene: TRBD2
abundance: -
j_gene: TRBJ2-1
CDR3aa: CASSLALAGGRDNEQFF
CDR3nt: TGCGCCAGCAGCTTGGCCCTAGCGGGAGGGCGAGACAATGAGCAGTTCTTC

v_gene: TRBV12-5
d_gene: -
abundance: few
j_gene: TRBJ1-5
CDR3aa: CASGLESNQPQHF
CDR3nt: TGTGCTAGTGGTCTGGAGAGCAATCAGCCCCAGCATTTT